The T cell receptor beta chain described here comes from a study of blood T cell repertoires in COVID-19. Donors were grouped by their self-reported clinical history. The table came from immunoSEQ multiplex PCR; TCRdb's copy has only in-frame clones and leaves some out. The sample includes about 390,000 clones, around 87% of them seen just once. The CDR3 has 14 amino acids. Germline-derived CDR1 and CDR2 are SGHTA and FQGNSA. Trimming pared 2 bases from V and 3 bases from J, leaving 11 bases between. V usage is TRBV7-2 and J usage is TRBJ2-7, with a tentative D call TRBD2 (5 bases). The receptor was isolated from a woman aged 45 to 65 who had recovered from COVID-19. The source material was PBMCs or T cells enriched from blood (not recorded which). This CDR3 reads CASSLTAGGYEQYF. The DNA for the CDR3 is TGTGCCAGCAGCTTAACAGCAGGAGGCTACGAGCAGTACTTC.